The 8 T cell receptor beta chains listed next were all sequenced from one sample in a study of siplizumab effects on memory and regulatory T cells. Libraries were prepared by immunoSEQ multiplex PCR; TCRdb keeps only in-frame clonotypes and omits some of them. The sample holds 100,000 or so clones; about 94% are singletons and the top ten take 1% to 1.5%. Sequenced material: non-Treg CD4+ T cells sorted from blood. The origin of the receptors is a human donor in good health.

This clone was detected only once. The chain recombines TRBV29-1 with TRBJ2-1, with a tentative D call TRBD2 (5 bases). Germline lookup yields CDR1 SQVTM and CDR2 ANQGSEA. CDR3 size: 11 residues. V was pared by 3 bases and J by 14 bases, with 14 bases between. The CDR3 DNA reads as TGCAGCGTTGAGGACGGGGAATCGAAGTTCTTC. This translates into CSVEDGESKFF.

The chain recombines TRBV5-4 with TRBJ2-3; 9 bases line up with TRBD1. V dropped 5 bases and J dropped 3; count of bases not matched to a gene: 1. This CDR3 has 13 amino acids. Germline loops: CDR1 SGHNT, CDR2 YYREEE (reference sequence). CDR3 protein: CASRQGATDTQYF. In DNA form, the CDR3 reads TGTGCCAGCAGACAGGGGGCTACAGATACGCAGTATTTT.

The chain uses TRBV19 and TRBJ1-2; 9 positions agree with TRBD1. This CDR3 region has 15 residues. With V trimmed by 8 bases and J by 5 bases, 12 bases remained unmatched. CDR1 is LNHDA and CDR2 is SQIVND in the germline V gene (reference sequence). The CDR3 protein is CASSVGDRVLYGYTF. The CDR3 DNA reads TGTGCCAGTTCCGTTGGGGACAGGGTATTATATGGCTACACCTTC. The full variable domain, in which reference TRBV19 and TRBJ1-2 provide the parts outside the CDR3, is DGGITQSPKYLFRKEGQNVTLSCEQNLNHDAMYWYRQDPGQGLRLIYYSQIVNDFQKGDIAEGYSVSREKKESFPLTVTSAQKNPTAFYLCASSVGDRVLYGYTFGSGTRLTVV.

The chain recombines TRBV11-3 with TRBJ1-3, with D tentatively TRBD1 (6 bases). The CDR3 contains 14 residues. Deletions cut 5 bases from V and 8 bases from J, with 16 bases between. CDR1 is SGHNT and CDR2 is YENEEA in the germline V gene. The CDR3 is CASSHREPLDTIYF. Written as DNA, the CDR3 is TGTGCCAGCAGCCACAGGGAACCCTTGGACACCATATATTTT.

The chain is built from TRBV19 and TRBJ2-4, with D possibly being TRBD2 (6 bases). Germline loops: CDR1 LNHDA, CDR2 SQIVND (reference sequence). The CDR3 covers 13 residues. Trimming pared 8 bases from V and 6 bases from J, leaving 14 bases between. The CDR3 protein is CASFNQGGNIQYF. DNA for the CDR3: TGTGCCAGTTTCAACCAGGGAGGAAACATTCAGTACTTC.

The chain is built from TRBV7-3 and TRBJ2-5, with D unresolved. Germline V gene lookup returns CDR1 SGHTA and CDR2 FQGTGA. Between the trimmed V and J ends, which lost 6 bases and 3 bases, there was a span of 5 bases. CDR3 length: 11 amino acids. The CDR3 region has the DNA TGTGCCAGCAGACCAAAAGAGACCCAGTACTTC. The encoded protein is CASRPKETQYF.

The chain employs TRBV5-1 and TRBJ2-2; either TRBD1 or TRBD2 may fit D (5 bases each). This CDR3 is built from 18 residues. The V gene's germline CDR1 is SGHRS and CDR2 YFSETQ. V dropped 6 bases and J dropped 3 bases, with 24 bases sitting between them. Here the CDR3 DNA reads TGCGCCAGCAAAACCGGGACCGGGAAACGGGAAGACACCGGGGAGCTGTTTTTT. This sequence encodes CASKTGTGKREDTGELFF.

The CDR3 nucleotides read TGTGCCAGCAGCCACTCTGGTCCCCGTTTCAGCCACGAGCAGTACTTC. Translated, it gives CASSHSGPRFSHEQYF. The chain carries TRBV7-8 and TRBJ2-7; no definite D call. From germline, CDR1 is SGHVS and CDR2 FQNEAQ. The CDR3 runs 16 residues. Trimming pared 5 bases from V and 5 bases from J, leaving 22 bases between.